This section outlines one T cell receptor beta chain sequence together with its context. This record comes from a study of blood T cell repertoires in COVID-19. At the level of the study: Samples of COVID-19 (acute and convalescent) were obtained from the United States, Italy and Spain.

Measured with immunoSEQ multiplex PCR; TCRdb has only the in-frame clones, and not every one. The sample has more than 85,000 clones, roughly 87% seen once; the top ten hold 4% to 5.5%. This CDR3 contains 20 residues. Germline CDR1 is LGHDT and CDR2 is YNNKEL (reference sequence). V was shortened by 0 bases and J by 0 bases, with 18 bases between the two germline ends. V and J are TRBV3-1 (or the pseudogene TRBV3-2) and TRBJ1-6; a weak D match, TRBD1 (6 bases). Input material: peripheral blood. The source is a human donor in a cohort sampled during active COVID-19. CDR3 sequence: CASSQDGRTGRSSYNSPLHF. CDR3 nucleotides: TGTGCCAGCAGCCAAGATGGTCGTACAGGGCGAAGCTCCTATAATTCACCCCTCCACTTT.